Each of the 15 T cell receptor beta chains below was sequenced from the same sample in a study of spatial heterogeneity in lung cancer (dated by TCRdb to the late 2010s). The library was built by means of 5' RACE. The instrument was a NextSeq 500. TCRdb itself trimmed the public reads at Q25 with fastp, ran MiXCR and retained productive beta chains. Rows are unified per CDR3 protein, each entry keeping the most common DNA and genes. The sample includes tens of thousands of distinct CDR3 sequences, with about 14% observed a single time. The top ten clones comprise 7.2% of the sample. The intended sense of this specimen's time point label: sample taken at primary tumor resection. For TCR sequencing, whole RNA was extracted from tumor and nontumor lung tissue, or from cryopreserved PBMC samples, and no cell sorting was done. The sequenced sample was PBMCs, obtained at surgery. The receptors originated from a male donor with early-stage non-small cell lung cancer.

This clonotype was seen more than once but under ten times. The gene calls are TRBV24-1 and TRBJ2-3; no clear D. This CDR3 is built from 12 residues. V lost 4 bases and J lost 4, with 5 bases in between. The V gene's germline CDR1 is KGHDR and CDR2 SFDVKD. CDR3 in amino acids: CATSDPPDTQYF. DNA for the CDR3: TGTGCCACCAGTGACCCCCCAGATACGCAGTATTTT.

The J gene is TRBJ2-2, the V gene TRBV27; TRBD2 might be the D (5 bases). CDR1 and CDR2 (germline): MNHEY, SMNVEV (reference sequence). The V end was cut by 5 bases, the J end by 1 base, with 17 bases between. CDR3 length: 17 residues. This chain's CDR3 is CASSPLDWGKNTGELFF. The CDR3 nucleotides are TGTGCCAGCAGTCCCCTGGACTGGGGAAAGAACACCGGGGAGCTGTTTTTT.

The CDR3 sequence is CASTYALSSGNTIYF. In DNA form, the CDR3 reads TGTGCCAGCACTTACGCCTTGAGCTCTGGAAACACCATATATTTT. The chain joins TRBV12-3 or TRBV12-4 to TRBJ1-3, with D unresolved. The CDR3 length is 15 residues. The V gene lost 7 bases and the J gene lost 0 bases, with 13 bases spanning the gap.

The chain links TRBV24-1 to TRBJ2-1, with D uncertain. CDR1 and CDR2 from the germline V gene are KGHDR and SFDVKD. Trimming shortened V by 0 bases and J by 4 bases, and 6 bases separated the two germline ends. The CDR3 runs 14 residues. As DNA, the CDR3 is TGTGCCACCAGTGATTTGGACCCATACAATGAGCAGTTCTTC. Its protein product is CATSDLDPYNEQFF.

This clonotype was seen many times. The J gene is TRBJ2-3, the V gene TRBV12-3 or TRBV12-4; D is possibly TRBD2 (5 bases). CDR3 length: 16 residues. V was cut by 6 bases and J by 2 bases, with 18 bases left in between. The CDR3: CASSHPNEGDTDTQYF. For the CDR3, the DNA is TGTGCCAGCAGCCACCCGAATGAGGGAGACACAGATACGCAGTATTTT.

This clonotype was observed a few times. The chain links TRBV16 to TRBJ1-1; 7 bases match TRBD1. V shed 4 bases and J 2 bases; nucleotides not matched to a gene: 7. The germline V gene encodes CDR1 KGHSY and CDR2 FQNENV. The CDR3 length is 15 residues. CDR3 nucleotide sequence: TGTGCCAGCAGCCTCCCAGGGGGGCTAAACACTGAAGCTTTCTTT. It yields the protein CASSLPGGLNTEAFF.

There are many counts of this clonotype. The gene calls are TRBV29-1 and TRBJ1-3; D not certain. CDR1 and CDR2 from the germline V gene are SQVTM and ANQGSEA. This CDR3 is 12 amino acids long. Trimming cost V 5 bases and J 8 bases, with 13 bases left between them. This CDR3 reads CSVQIGLDTIYF. CDR3 in DNA: TGCAGCGTTCAGATCGGACTTGACACCATATATTTT. The complete variable domain, with remaining parts taken from reference TRBV29-1 and TRBJ1-3, reads SAVISQKPSRDICQRGTSLTIQCQVDSQVTMMFWYRQQPGQSLTLIATANQGSEATYESGFVIDKFPISRPNLTFSTLTVSNMSPEDSSIYLCSVQIGLDTIYFGEGSWLTVV.

The chain uses TRBV2 and TRBJ1-1, with TRBD1 matching 7 bases. The CDR3 covers 15 residues. Germline CDR1 is SNHLY and CDR2 is FYNNEI. Germline trimming cut 7 bases from V and 4 bases from J; bases unmatched to any gene: 12. CDR3 in DNA: TGTGCCAGCATAGGCGACAGGGCAATTCCCACTGAAGCTTTCTTT. It yields the protein CASIGDRAIPTEAFF.

The table lists this clonotype with a few counts. The chain carries TRBV4-3 and TRBJ2-1, with TRBD2 matching over 11 bases. This CDR3 contains 17 residues. Trimming took 0 bases from V and 5 from J; bases not matched to a gene: 6. In germline, CDR1 is LGHNA, CDR2 YSLEER. The DNA for the CDR3 is TGCGCCAGCAGCCAAGATGGGCTAGCGGGAGGACACAATGAGCAGTTCTTC. Residues: CASSQDGLAGGHNEQFF.

At least ten counts were recorded for this clonotype. The chain couples TRBV4-1 to TRBJ2-5; TRBD1 might be the D (6 bases). The CDR3 has 14 amino acids. Germline V lookup: CDR1 MGHRA, CDR2 YSYEKL. Trimming pared 0 bases from V and 2 bases from J, leaving 7 bases between. Here the CDR3 DNA reads TGCGCCAGCAGCCAAGAGGGGGCTCAAGAGACCCAGTACTTC. Translated, it gives CASSQEGAQETQYF.

CDR3 sequence: CASSLTGGAYNEQFF. As DNA, the CDR3 is TGCGCCAGCAGCCTGACAGGGGGGGCCTACAATGAGCAGTTCTTC. The genes are TRBV5-1 and TRBJ2-1; 9 bases map to TRBD1. The CDR3 has 15 residues. The junction had 4 bases not matched to a gene; V was cut back by 4 bases and J by 2 bases. Germline values: CDR1 SGHRS, CDR2 YFSETQ.

This rearrangement joins TRBV5-1 to TRBJ2-1, with 7 bases that match TRBD1. The CDR3 length is 15 residues. After removal of 4 bases from V and 2 bases from J, the junction contained 6 bases not matched to a gene. In germline, CDR1 is SGHRS, CDR2 YFSETQ. The CDR3 loop is CASSPRQGAYNEQFF. The CDR3 region has the DNA TGCGCCAGCAGCCCTAGACAGGGCGCCTACAATGAGCAGTTCTTC.

The J gene is TRBJ2-1, the V gene TRBV12-5, with D perhaps being TRBD1 or TRBD2 (5 bases each). Germline values: CDR1 LGHNT, CDR2 FRNRAP. This CDR3 has 14 amino acids. V was clipped by 3 bases and J by 4 bases, with 10 bases between them. CDR3 nucleotides: TGTGCTAGTGGTTTCGGGACCCTTTACAATGAGCAGTTCTTC. It codes for CASGFGTLYNEQFF.

This chain connects TRBV5-1 to TRBJ1-2, with a weak D call TRBD1 (6 bases). Looked up from germline, CDR1 is SGHRS and CDR2 is YFSETQ. This CDR3 contains 13 residues. Trimming removed 4 bases at V and 6 bases at J, with 13 bases between. The CDR3 nucleotides are TGCGCCAGCAGCCAAGCACAGGGAGATGGCTACACCTTC. It codes for CASSQAQGDGYTF.

This clonotype was seen more than once but under ten times. The gene calls are TRBV12-3 or TRBV12-4 and TRBJ1-6; D unclear. Trimming left V 2 bases short and J 7 bases short, with 12 bases between. This CDR3 comprises 15 residues. This CDR3 reads CASSLQQGRNSPLHF. The CDR3 DNA reads TGTGCCAGCAGTTTACAGCAAGGTCGGAATTCACCCCTCCACTTT.